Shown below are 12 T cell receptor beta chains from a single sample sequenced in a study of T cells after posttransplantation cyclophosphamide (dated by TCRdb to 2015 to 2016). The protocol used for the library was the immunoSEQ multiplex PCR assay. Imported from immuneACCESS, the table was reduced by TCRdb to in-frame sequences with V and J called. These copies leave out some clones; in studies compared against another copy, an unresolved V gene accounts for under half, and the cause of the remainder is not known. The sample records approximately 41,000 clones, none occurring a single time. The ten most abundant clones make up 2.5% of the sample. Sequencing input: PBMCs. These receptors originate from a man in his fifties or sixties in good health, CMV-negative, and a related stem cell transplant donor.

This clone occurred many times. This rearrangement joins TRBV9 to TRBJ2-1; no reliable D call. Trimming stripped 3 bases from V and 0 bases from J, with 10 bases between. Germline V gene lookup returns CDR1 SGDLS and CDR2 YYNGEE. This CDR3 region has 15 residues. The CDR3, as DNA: TGTGCCAGCAGCGCCGACTTGAGCTCCTACAATGAGCAGTTCTTC. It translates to CASSADLSSYNEQFF.

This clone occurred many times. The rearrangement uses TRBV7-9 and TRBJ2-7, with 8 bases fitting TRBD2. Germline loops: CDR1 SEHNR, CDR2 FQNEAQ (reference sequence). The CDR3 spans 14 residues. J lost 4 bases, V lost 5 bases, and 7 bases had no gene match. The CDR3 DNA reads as TGTGCCAGCAGCCGCGTAGGACTAGCTTACGAGCAGTACTTC. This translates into CASSRVGLAYEQYF. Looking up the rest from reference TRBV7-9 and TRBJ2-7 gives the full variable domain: DTGVSQNPRHKITKRGQNVTFRCDPISEHNRLYWYRQTLGQGPEFLTYFQNEAQLEKSRLLSDRFSAERPKGSFSTLEIQRTEQGDSAMYLCASSRVGLAYEQYFGPGTRLTVT.

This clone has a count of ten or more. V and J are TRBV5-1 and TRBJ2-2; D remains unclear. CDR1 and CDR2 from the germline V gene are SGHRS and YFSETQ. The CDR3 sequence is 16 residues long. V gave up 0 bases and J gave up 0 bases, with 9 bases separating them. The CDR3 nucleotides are TGCGCCAGCAGCTTGGCAGTTTCCGCGAACACCGGGGAGCTGTTTTTT. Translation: CASSLAVSANTGELFF.

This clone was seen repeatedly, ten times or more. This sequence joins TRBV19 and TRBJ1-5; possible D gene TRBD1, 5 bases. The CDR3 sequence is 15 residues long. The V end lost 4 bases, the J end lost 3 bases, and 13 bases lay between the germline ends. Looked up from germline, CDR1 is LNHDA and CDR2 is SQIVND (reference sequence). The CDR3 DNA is TGTGCCAGTAGTACCACTGGGGGGTTCAATCAGCCCCAGCATTTT. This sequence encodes CASSTTGGFNQPQHF.

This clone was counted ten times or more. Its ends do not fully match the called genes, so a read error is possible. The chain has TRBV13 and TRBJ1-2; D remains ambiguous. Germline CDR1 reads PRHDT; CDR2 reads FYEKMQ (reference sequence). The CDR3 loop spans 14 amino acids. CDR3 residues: CASSQLGSNPWSNF. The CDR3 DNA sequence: TGTGCCAGCAGCCAGCTCGGGAGCAATCCGTGGAGCAACTTC.

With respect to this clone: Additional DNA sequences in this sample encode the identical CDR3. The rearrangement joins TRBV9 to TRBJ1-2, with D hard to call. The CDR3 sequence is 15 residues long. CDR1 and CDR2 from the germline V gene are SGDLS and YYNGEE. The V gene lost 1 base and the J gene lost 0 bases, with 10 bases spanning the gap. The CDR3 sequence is CASSVMAVTNYGYTF. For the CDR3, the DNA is TGTGCCAGCAGCGTAATGGCGGTGACTAACTATGGCTACACCTTC.

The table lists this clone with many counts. This CDR3 is CASSYSGRGQPQHF. CDR3 nucleotide sequence: TGTGCCAGCAGTTACTCTGGGAGGGGACAGCCCCAGCATTTT. V usage is TRBV6-5 and J usage is TRBJ1-5; possibly TRBD1 for D (5 bases). This CDR3 has 14 residues. Germline V gives CDR1 MNHEY, CDR2 SVGAGI. Deletions cut 0 bases from V and 7 bases from J, with 10 bases between.

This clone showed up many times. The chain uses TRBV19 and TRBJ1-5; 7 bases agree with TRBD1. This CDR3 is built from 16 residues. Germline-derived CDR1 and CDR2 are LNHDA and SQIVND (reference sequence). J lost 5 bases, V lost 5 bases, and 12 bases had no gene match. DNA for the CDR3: TGTGCCAGTAGTGCCCGGGACAGAATATCAGATCAGCCCCAGCATTTT. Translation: CASSARDRISDQPQHF.

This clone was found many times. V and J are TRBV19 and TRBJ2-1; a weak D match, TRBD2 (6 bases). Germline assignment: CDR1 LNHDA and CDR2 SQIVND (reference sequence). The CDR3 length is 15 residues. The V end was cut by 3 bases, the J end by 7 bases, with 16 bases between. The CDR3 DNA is TGTGCCAGTAGTATCGGAGGGAGTGGGCGTAATGAGCAGTTCTTC. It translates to CASSIGGSGRNEQFF.

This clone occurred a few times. The CDR3 here is CASSMVGSSGNTIYF. The CDR3 bases are TGTGCCAGCAGCATGGTCGGGTCCTCTGGAAACACCATATATTTT. The rearrangement uses TRBV21-1 and TRBJ1-3. TRBV21-1 is assigned pseudogene status. This CDR3 is built from 15 residues.

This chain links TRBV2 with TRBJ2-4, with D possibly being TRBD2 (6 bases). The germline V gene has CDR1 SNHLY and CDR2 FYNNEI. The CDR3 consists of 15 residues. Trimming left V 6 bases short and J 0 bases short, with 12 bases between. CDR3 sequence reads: CASSRDSIAKNIQYF. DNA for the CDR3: TGTGCCAGCAGCAGGGACTCCATAGCCAAAAACATTCAGTACTTC. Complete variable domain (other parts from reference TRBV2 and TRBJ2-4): EPEVTQTPSHQVTQMGQEVILRCVPISNHLYFYWYRQILGQKVEFLVSFYNNEISEKSEIFDDQFSVERPDGSNFTLKIRSTKLEDSAMYFCASSRDSIAKNIQYFGAGTRLSVL.

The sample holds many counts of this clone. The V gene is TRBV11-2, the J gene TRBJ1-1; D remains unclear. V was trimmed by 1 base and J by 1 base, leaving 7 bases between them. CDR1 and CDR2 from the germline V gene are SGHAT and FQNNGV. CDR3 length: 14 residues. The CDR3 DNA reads TGTGCCAGCAGCTTAGCTTTCGGGAACACTGAAGCTTTCTTT. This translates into CASSLAFGNTEAFF.